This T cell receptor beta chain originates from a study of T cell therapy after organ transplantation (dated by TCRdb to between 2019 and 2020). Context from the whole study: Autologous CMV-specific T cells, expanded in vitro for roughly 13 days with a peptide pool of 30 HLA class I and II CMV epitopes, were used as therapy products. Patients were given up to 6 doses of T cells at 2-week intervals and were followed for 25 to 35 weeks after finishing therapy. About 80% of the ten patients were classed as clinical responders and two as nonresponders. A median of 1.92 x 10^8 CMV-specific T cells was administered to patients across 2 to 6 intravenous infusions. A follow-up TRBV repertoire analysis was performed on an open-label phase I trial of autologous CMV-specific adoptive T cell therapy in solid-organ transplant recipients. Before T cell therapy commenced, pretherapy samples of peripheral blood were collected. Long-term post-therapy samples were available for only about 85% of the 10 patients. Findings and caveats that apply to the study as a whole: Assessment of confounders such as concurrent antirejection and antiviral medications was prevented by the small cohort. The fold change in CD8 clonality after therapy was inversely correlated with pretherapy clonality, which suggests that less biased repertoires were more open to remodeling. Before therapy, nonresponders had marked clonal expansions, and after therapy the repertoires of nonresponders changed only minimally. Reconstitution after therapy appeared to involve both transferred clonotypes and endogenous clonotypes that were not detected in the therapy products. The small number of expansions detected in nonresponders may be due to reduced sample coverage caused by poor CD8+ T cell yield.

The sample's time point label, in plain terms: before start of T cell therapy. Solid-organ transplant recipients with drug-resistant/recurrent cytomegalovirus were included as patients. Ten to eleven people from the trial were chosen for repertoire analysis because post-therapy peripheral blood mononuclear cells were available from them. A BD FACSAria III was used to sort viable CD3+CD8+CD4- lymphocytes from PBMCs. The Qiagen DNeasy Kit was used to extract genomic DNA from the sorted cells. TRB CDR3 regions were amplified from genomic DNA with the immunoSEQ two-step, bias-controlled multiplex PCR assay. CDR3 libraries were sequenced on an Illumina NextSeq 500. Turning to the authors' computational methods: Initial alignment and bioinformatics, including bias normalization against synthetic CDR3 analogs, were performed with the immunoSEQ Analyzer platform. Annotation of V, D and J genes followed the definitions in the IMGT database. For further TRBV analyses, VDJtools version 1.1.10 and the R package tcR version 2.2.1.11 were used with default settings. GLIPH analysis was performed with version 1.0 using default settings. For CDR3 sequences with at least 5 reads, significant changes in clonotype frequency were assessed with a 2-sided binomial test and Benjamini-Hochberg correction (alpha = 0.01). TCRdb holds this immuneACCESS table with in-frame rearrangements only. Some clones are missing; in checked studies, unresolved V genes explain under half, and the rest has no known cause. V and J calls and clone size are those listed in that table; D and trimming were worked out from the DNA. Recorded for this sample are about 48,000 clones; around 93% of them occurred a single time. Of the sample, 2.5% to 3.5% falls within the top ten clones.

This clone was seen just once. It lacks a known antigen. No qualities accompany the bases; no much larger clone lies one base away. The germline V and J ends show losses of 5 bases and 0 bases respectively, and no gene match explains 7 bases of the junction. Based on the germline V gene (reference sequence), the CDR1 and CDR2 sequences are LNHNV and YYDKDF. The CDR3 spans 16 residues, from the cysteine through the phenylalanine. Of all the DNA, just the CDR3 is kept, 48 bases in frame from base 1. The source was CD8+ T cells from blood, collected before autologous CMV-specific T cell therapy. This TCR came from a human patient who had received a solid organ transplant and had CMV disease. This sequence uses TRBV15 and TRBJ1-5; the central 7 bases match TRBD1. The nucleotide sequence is TGTGCCACCAGCGGGGGACAGACTATTAGCAATCAGCCCCAGCATTTT. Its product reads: CATSGGQTISNQPQHF. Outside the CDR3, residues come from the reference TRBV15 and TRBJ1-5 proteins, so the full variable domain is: DAMVIQNPRYQVTQFGKPVTLSCSQTLNHNVMYWYQQKSSQAPKLLFHYYDKDFNNEADTPDNFQSRRPNTSFCFLDIRSPGLGDTAMYLCATSGGQTISNQPQHFGDGTRLSIL.